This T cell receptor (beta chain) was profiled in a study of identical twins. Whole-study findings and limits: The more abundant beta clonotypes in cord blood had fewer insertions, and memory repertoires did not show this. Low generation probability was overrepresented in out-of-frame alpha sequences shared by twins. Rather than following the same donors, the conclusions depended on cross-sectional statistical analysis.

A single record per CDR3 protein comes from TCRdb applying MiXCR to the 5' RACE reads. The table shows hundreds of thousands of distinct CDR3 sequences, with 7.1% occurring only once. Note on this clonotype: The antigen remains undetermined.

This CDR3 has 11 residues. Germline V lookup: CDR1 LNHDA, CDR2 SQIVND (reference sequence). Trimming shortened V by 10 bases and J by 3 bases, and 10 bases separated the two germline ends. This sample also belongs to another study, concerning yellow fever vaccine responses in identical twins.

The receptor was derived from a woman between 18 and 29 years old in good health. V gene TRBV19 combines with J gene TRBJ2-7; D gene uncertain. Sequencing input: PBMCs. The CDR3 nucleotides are TGTGCCACCGCAGAGGACTACGAGCAGTACTTC. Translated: CATAEDYEQYF.